This is a list of T cell receptor beta chains from one sample in a study of T cells after somatic rescue of genetic block. TCRdb's table, derived via immunoSEQ multiplex PCR, lists solely in-frame clones and lacks some. The top ten hold around 1.6% of the sample, which has some 90,000 clones, approximately 90% seen once. Material: peripheral blood mononuclear cells (PBMCs). The receptors originated from a woman aged 18-30 years. Each CDR3 is given with its conserved first and last residue. A D gene is named only where the DNA matches it firmly. Rows give clone size only sometimes, using once, few, many, or a class for an expanded clone.

D	size	J	V	CDR3	DNA
NA	NA	TRBJ1-6	TRBV5-1	CASSSGGPAPLHF	TGCGCCAGCAGCTCCGGGGGGCCAGCCCCCCTCCACTTT
NA	NA	TRBJ2-7	TRBV28	CASSPRTARTYEQYF	TGTGCCAGCAGTCCTAGGACAGCCAGAACCTACGAGCAGTACTTC
NA	NA	TRBJ2-5	TRBV6-1	CASSEFWTQYF	TGTGCCAGCAGTGAATTCTGGACCCAGTACTTC
NA	NA	TRBJ1-4	TRBV25-1	CASSLPANEKLFF	TGTGCCAGCAGTCTCCCCGCTAATGAAAAACTGTTTTTT
NA	few	TRBJ1-2	TRBV2	CASPPEYRSNGYTF	TGTGCCAGCCCCCCAGAGTACAGATCCAATGGCTACACCTTC
NA	NA	TRBJ1-2	TRBV30	CAWRPYTGTDFF	TGTGCCTGGAGACCATATACCGGGACTGACTTTTTC
TRBD2	NA	TRBJ2-1	TRBV28	CASSSRLAGEGLNEQFF	TGTGCCAGCAGTTCCAGACTAGCGGGAGAAGGATTAAATGAGCAGTTCTTC
NA	NA	TRBJ2-7	TRBV11-3	CASSFDFYEQYF	TGTGCCAGCAGCTTTGACTTCTACGAGCAGTACTTC
NA	once	TRBJ2-5	TRBV5-1	CASSLGGRLETQYF	TGCGCCAGCAGCTTGGGGGGGCGGTTGGAGACCCAGTACTTC
NA	NA	TRBJ2-1	TRBV30	CAWREAGGGQFF	TGTGCCTGGAGGGAAGCAGGAGGTGGGCAGTTCTTC
NA	NA	TRBJ2-5	TRBV11-2	CASGSLGGLPPPPETQYF	TGTGCCAGCGGCTCACTCGGGGGTCTACCCCCGCCCCCAGAGACCCAGTACTTC
TRBD2	once	TRBJ2-7	TRBV27	CASSLSGLAGAYEQYF	TGTGCCAGCAGTTTATCCGGACTAGCGGGAGCCTACGAGCAGTACTTC
NA	NA	TRBJ2-3	TRBV6-5	CASSYAIGGVTDTQYF	TGTGCCAGCAGTTACGCAATTGGCGGGGTCACAGATACGCAGTATTTT
NA	few	TRBJ1-1	TRBV10-3	CAISDGTEAFF	TGTGCCATCAGTGACGGGACAGAAGCTTTCTTT
TRBD2	NA	TRBJ2-7	TRBV4-2	CASSQGLAGAYEQYF	TGTGCCAGCAGCCAAGGACTAGCGGGAGCCTACGAGCAGTACTTC
NA	medium-sized	TRBJ2-3	TRBV5-5	CASSFFHAGKGNTQYF	TGTGCCAGCAGCTTTTTCCACGCAGGGAAAGGAAATACGCAGTATTTT
TRBD2	NA	TRBJ2-1	TRBV6-5	CACSYTSGSNEQFF	TGTGCCTGCAGTTACACTAGCGGGAGCAATGAGCAGTTCTTC
NA	NA	TRBJ2-5	TRBV10-1	CASSESTRETQYF	TGCGCCAGCAGTGAGTCGACGAGAGAGACCCAGTACTTC
NA	few	TRBJ1-5	TRBV2	CASSDLGGVSNQPQHF	TGTGCCAGCAGTGACCTAGGGGGGGTCAGCAATCAGCCCCAGCATTTT
NA	NA	TRBJ1-1	TRBV4-1	CASSQDPGLNTEAFF	TGCGCCAGCAGCCAAGATCCGGGTTTGAACACTGAAGCTTTCTTT
TRBD1	NA	TRBJ1-5	TRBV6-1	CASSEMTGGNQPQHF	TGTGCCAGCAGCGAGATGACAGGGGGCAATCAGCCCCAGCATTTT
TRBD2	NA	TRBJ2-3	TRBV27	CASSLVWLAGNTDTQYF	TGTGCCAGCAGTTTAGTTTGGCTAGCGGGGAACACAGATACGCAGTATTTT
NA	NA	TRBJ2-3	TRBV4-1	CASSQDRSLDHTQYF	TGCGCCAGCAGCCAAGATAGAAGTTTGGACCATACGCAGTATTTT
NA	NA	TRBJ2-5	TRBV4-3	CASSQEMGRGLETQYF	TGCGCCAGCAGCCAAGAGATGGGCAGGGGATTAGAGACCCAGTACTTC
NA	NA	TRBJ2-5	TRBV5-1	CASSPVGAAGNVKTQYF	TGCGCCAGCAGCCCCGTAGGGGCGGCGGGAAATGTAAAGACCCAGTACTTC
NA	NA	TRBJ2-3	TRBV7-6	CASKQDPLGTDTQYF	TGTGCCAGCAAACAGGACCCCCTTGGGACAGATACGCAGTATTTT
NA	NA	TRBJ1-4	TRBV11-2	CASSLFGKVVANEKLFF	TGTGCCAGCAGCTTATTCGGGAAAGTAGTGGCTAATGAAAAACTGTTTTTT
TRBD2	NA	TRBJ2-3	TRBV6-5	CASSYGSSGSTDTQYF	TGTGCCAGCAGTTACGGCTCTAGCGGGAGCACAGATACGCAGTATTTT
TRBD1	NA	TRBJ2-3	TRBV15	CATSREAGTGTDTQYF	TGTGCCACCAGCAGAGAGGCCGGGACAGGCACAGATACGCAGTATTTT
NA	NA	TRBJ1-5	TRBV6-1	CASSIENRSNQPQHF	TGTGCCAGCTCCATTGAAAATCGGAGCAATCAGCCCCAGCATTTT
TRBD2	NA	TRBJ2-3	TRBV28	CASTLQGAGLTDTQYF	TGTGCCAGCACCCTCCAAGGAGCGGGGCTAACAGATACGCAGTATTTT
NA	NA	TRBJ2-7	TRBV28	CASSGGSAYEQYF	TGTGCCAGCTCGGGGGGCAGCGCCTACGAGCAGTACTTC
NA	NA	TRBJ1-5	TRBV28	CASSLQTNQPQHF	TGTGCCAGCAGTCTACAAACAAACCAGCCCCAGCATTTT
NA	NA	TRBJ2-7	TRBV7-8	CASSLSTGTTHPYEQYF	TGTGCCAGCAGCTTGTCCACCGGGACGACTCACCCCTACGAGCAGTACTTC
NA	NA	TRBJ2-7	TRBV27	CASSSGRNYEQYF	TGTGCCAGCAGTTCAGGGCGAAACTACGAGCAGTACTTC
NA	once	TRBJ1-1	TRBV6-6	CASSYSGEEAFF	TGTGCCAGCAGTTACTCGGGGGAGGAAGCTTTCTTT
NA	NA	TRBJ2-7	TRBV6-5	CASRHRGDSYEQYF	TGTGCCAGCAGGCACAGAGGGGACTCCTACGAGCAGTACTTC
TRBD1	NA	TRBJ2-5	TRBV5-1	CASSGTGPETQYF	TGCGCCAGCAGCGGGACAGGGCCCGAGACCCAGTACTTC
NA	NA	TRBJ2-5	TRBV15	CATRGLTGFGETQYF	TGTGCCACCAGAGGCTTGACAGGTTTTGGGGAGACCCAGTACTTC
NA	NA	TRBJ2-5	TRBV28	CASSSLAGNQETQYF	TGTGCCAGCAGTTCCCTGGCGGGAAACCAAGAGACCCAGTACTTC
TRBD2	NA	TRBJ2-7	TRBV27	CASSPGASGIFEQYF	TGTGCCAGCAGTCCCGGAGCTAGCGGGATCTTCGAGCAGTACTTC
NA	NA	TRBJ1-2	TRBV2	CASSDLPRSNYGYTF	TGTGCCAGCAGTGACTTGCCCAGGTCCAACTATGGCTACACCTTC
NA	once	TRBJ1-6	TRBV27	CASSPGRVGSPLHF	TGTGCCAGCAGTCCCGGGAGGGTCGGCTCACCCCTCCACTTT